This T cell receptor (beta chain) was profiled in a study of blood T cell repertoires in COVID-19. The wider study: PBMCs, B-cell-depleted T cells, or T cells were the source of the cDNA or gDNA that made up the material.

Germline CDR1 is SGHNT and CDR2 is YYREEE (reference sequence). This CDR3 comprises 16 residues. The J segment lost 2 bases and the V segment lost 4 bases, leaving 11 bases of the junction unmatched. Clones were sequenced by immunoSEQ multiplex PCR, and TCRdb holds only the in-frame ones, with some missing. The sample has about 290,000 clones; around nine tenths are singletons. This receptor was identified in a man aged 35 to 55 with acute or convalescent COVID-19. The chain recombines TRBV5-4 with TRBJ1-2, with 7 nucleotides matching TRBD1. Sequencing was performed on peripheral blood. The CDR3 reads CASSPTSTGWNYGYTF. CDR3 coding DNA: TGTGCCAGCAGCCCTACTTCGACAGGGTGGAACTATGGCTACACCTTC.